A single sample gave rise to the 11 T cell receptor beta chains below, sequenced in a study of cytomegalovirus exposure and HLA in healthy donors. 60 Vbeta and 13 Jbeta primers were used in PCR. Produced via immunoSEQ multiplex PCR; TCRdb's table is partial and in-frame only. Found here are 140,000 to 150,000 clones, approximately 80% of them singletons; the top ten hold 3.5% to 4.5%. Sequences were obtained from PBMCs. These receptors were collected from a woman between 40 and 50 years old in good health and CMV-seropositive.

The V gene is TRBV14, the J gene TRBJ2-3; D unclear. V dropped 0 bases and J dropped 0 bases, with 7 bases sitting between them. The CDR3 loop spans 15 amino acids. Germline values: CDR1 SGHDN, CDR2 FVKESK. CDR3 nucleotides: TGTGCCAGCAGCCAAGAAGAGTTCAGCACAGATACGCAGTATTTT. Translating it yields CASSQEEFSTDTQYF. The whole variable domain, remainder taken from reference TRBV14 and TRBJ2-3, is EAGVTQFPSHSVIEKGQTVTLRCDPISGHDNLYWYRRVMGKEIKFLLHFVKESKQDESGMPNNRFLAERTGGTYSTLKVQPAELEDSGVYFCASSQEEFSTDTQYFGPGTRLTVL.

This chain links TRBV2 with TRBJ2-7, with TRBD1 matching 8 bases. The germline CDR1 and CDR2 sequences are SNHLY and FYNNEI. The CDR3 length is 14 residues. V was clipped by 11 bases and J by 5 bases; unmatched bases: 14. The CDR3 sequence: CARQYRRGPDEQYF. The CDR3 region has the DNA TGTGCCCGACAGTACCGCAGGGGGCCCGACGAGCAGTACTTC.

The chain recombines TRBV30 with TRBJ2-3; 8 nucleotides align to TRBD1. Germline CDR1 GTSNPN, CDR2 SVGIG (reference sequence). J was trimmed by 4 bases and V by 4 bases; bases with no gene match: 13. This CDR3 comprises 16 residues. The CDR3 nucleotides are TGTGCCTGGACTGATCGGACAGGGAAAGGTCCAGATACGCAGTATTTT. This sequence encodes CAWTDRTGKGPDTQYF.

The V gene is TRBV10-1, the J gene TRBJ2-3; D is uncertain. CDR1 and CDR2 (germline): WNHNN, SYGVQD (reference sequence). This CDR3 has 12 amino acids. The V end lost 7 bases, the J end lost 3 bases, and 8 bases lay between the germline ends. In DNA form, the CDR3 reads TGCGCCAGCACTTCTTCGACAGATACGCAGTATTTT. Residues: CASTSSTDTQYF.

V is TRBV18 and J is TRBJ2-5, with a possible D match to TRBD2 (6 bases). This CDR3 region has 13 residues. Trimming shortened V by 2 bases and J by 5 bases, and 9 bases separated the two germline ends. CDR1 and CDR2 from the germline V gene are KGHSH and LQKENI. The CDR3 reads CASSPTGGETQYF. The DNA for the CDR3 is TGTGCCAGCTCACCAACTGGGGGGGAGACCCAGTACTTC. Together with reference TRBV18 and TRBJ2-5, the CDR3 gives the full variable domain: NAGVMQNPRHLVRRRGQEARLRCSPMKGHSHVYWYRQLPEEGLKFMVYLQKENIIDESGMPKERFSAEFPKEGPSILRIQQVVRGDSAAYFCASSPTGGETQYFGPGTRLLVL.

J is TRBJ1-2 and V is TRBV19; the D gene is possibly TRBD1 (6 bases). CDR1 is LNHDA, CDR2 SQIVND, per germline (reference sequence). The CDR3 is 13 amino acids. Trimming took off 6 bases at V and 8 bases at J, with 16 bases between the two ends. In DNA, the CDR3 is TGTGCCAGTAGGGTAATTTCGGGGACAGGCTACACCTTC. Amino acids: CASRVISGTGYTF.

This clone was recorded only once. The chain recombines TRBV25-1 with TRBJ2-5, with TRBD1 identical over 12 bases. Per the germline V gene, CDR1 is MGHDK and CDR2 is SYGVNS. This CDR3 is built from 14 residues. The trim removed 6 bases at V and 2 bases at J, leaving 1 base unmatched. CDR3 sequence: CASRGQGAQETQYF. In DNA form, the CDR3 reads TGTGCCAGCAGGGGACAGGGGGCTCAAGAGACCCAGTACTTC.

This rearrangement joins TRBV19 to TRBJ1-2, with unresolved D. This CDR3 spans 13 amino acids. Trimming stripped 3 bases from V and 6 bases from J, with 11 bases between. The germline CDR1 and CDR2 sequences are LNHDA and SQIVND (reference sequence). The DNA of the CDR3 is TGTGCCAGTAGTATGGGCAGGAATGATGGCTACACCTTC. Its protein product is CASSMGRNDGYTF.

V gene TRBV27 combines with J gene TRBJ1-1; D possibly corresponds to TRBD1 (5 bases). The CDR3 length is 13 residues. Per the germline V gene, CDR1 is MNHEY and CDR2 is SMNVEV (reference sequence). The V gene lost 5 bases and the J gene lost 5 bases, with 12 bases spanning the gap. The DNA for the CDR3 is TGTGCCAGCAGTCTGACAGCAAGGACTGAAGCTTTCTTT. Translated: CASSLTARTEAFF.

V usage is TRBV9 and J usage is TRBJ2-3, with no clear D. Germline V gene lookup returns CDR1 SGDLS and CDR2 YYNGEE. There are 13 residues in the CDR3. V dropped 3 bases and J dropped 0 bases, with 5 bases sitting between them. The CDR3 is CASSGGSTDTQYF. The CDR3 region has the DNA TGTGCCAGCAGCGGAGGCAGCACAGATACGCAGTATTTT.

The rearrangement joins TRBV7-9 to TRBJ2-1; 7 nucleotides match TRBD2. J was trimmed by 7 bases and V by 1 base; bases with no gene match: 1. CDR1 is SEHNR and CDR2 is FQNEAQ in the germline V gene (reference sequence). This CDR3 is built from 13 residues. CDR3 residues: CASSLGGGNEQFF. The DNA of the CDR3 is TGTGCCAGCAGCTTAGGGGGGGGAAATGAGCAGTTCTTC.